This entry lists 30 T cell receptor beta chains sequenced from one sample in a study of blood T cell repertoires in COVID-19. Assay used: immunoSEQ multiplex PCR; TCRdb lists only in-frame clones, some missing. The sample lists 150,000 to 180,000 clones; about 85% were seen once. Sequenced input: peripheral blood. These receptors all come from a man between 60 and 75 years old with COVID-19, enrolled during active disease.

The CDR3 loop is CASSRGSSNQPQHF. Here the CDR3 DNA reads TGTGCCAGCAGCAGGGGTTCGAGCAATCAGCCCCAGCATTTT. The chain uses TRBV5-6 and TRBJ1-5; D might be TRBD1 (5 bases). Per germline, CDR1 SGHDT and CDR2 YYEEEE. Deletions cut 4 bases from V and 1 base from J, with 9 bases between. CDR3 length: 14 amino acids.

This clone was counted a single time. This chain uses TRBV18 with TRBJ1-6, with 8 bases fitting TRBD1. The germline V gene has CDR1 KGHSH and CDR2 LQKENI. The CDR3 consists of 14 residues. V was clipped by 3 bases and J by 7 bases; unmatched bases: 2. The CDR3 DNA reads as TGTGCCAGCTCACCGGACAGGGCAAATTCACCCCTCCACTTT. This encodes CASSPDRANSPLHF.

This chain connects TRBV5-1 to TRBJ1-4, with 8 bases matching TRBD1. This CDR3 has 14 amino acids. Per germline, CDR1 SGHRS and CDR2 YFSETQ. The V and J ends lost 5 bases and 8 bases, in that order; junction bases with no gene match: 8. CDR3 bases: TGCGCCAGCAGTGAGGGCAGGGGGCTGGAAAAACTGTTTTTT. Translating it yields CASSEGRGLEKLFF.

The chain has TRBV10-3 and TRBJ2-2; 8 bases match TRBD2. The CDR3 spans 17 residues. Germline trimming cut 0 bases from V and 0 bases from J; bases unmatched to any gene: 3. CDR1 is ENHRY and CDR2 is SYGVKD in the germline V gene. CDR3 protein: CAISESLLAANTGELFF. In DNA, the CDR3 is TGTGCCATCAGTGAGTCGTTACTAGCGGCGAACACCGGGGAGCTGTTTTTT.

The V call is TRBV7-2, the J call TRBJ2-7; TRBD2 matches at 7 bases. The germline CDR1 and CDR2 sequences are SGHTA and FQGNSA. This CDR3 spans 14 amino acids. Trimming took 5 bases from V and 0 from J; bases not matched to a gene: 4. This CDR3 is CASSQSGNSYEQYF. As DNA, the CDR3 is TGTGCCAGCAGCCAGAGCGGGAACTCCTACGAGCAGTACTTC.

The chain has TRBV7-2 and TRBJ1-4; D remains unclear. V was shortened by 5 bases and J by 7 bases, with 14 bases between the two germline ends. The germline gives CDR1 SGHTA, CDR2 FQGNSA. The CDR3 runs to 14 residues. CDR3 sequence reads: CASSTRLVGEKLFF. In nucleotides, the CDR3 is TGTGCCAGCAGCACGCGACTTGTGGGTGAAAAACTGTTTTTT.

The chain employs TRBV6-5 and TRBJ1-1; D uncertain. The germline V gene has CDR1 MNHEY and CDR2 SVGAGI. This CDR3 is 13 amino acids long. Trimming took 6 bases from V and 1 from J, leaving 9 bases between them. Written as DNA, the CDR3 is TGTGCCAGCAGAACCCCACAGAACACTGAAGCTTTCTTT. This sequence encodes CASRTPQNTEAFF.

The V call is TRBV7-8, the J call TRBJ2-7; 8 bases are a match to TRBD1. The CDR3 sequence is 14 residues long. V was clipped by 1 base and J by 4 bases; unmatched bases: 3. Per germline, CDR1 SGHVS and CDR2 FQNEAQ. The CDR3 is CASSLVDREYEQYF. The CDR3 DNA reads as TGTGCCAGCAGCTTAGTGGACAGGGAATACGAGCAGTACTTC.

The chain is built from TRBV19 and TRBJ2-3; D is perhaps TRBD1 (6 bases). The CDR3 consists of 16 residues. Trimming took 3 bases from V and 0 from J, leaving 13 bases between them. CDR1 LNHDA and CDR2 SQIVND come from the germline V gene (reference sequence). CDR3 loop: CASSIWTADSTDTQYF. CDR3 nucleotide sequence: TGTGCCAGTAGTATCTGGACAGCCGATAGCACAGATACGCAGTATTTT.

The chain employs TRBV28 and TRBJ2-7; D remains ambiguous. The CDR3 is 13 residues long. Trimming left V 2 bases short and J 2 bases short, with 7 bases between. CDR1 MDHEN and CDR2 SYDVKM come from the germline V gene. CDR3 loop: CASSLPVPYEQYF. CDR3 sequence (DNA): TGTGCCAGCAGTTTACCGGTACCCTACGAGCAGTACTTC.

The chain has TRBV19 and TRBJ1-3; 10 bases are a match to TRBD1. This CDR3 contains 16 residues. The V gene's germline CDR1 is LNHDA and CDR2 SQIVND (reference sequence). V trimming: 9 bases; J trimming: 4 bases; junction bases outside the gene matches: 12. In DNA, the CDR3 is TGTGCCAGCGGGATCCAAGGACAGGGGGGAGGAAACACCATATATTTT. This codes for CASGIQGQGGGNTIYF.

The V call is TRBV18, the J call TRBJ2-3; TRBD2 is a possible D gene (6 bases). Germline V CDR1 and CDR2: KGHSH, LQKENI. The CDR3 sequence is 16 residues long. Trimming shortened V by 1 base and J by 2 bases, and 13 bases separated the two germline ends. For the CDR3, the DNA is TGTGCCAGCTCACCACAGGAGGGGAGCCTCACAGATACGCAGTATTTT. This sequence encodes CASSPQEGSLTDTQYF.

The CDR3 region is CASSFVGQGNHGYTF. Here the CDR3 DNA reads TGTGCCAGCAGCTTCGTGGGACAGGGCAACCATGGCTACACCTTC. The rearrangement links TRBV7-2 to TRBJ1-2; 9 nucleotides agree with TRBD1. J lost 6 bases, V lost 3 bases, and 8 bases had no gene match. Germline V CDR1 and CDR2: SGHTA, FQGNSA. The CDR3 runs 15 residues.

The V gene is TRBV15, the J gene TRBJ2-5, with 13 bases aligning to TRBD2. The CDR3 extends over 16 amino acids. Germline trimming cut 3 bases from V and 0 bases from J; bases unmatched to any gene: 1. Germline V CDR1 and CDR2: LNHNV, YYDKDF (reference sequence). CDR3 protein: CATSRTSGGYQETQYF. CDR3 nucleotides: TGTGCCACCAGCAGGACTAGCGGGGGGTACCAAGAGACCCAGTACTTC.

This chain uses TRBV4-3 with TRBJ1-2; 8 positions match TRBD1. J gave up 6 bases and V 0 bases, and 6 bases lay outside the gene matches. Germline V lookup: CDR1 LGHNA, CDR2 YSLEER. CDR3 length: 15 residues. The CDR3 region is CASSQETGEDHGYTF. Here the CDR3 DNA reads TGCGCCAGCAGCCAAGAGACAGGGGAGGACCATGGCTACACCTTC.

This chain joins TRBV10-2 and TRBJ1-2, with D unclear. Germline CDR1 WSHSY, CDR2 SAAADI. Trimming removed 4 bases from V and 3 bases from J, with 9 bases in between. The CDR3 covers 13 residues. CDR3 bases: TGCGCCAGCAGTGGCCAGGTCGACTATGGCTACACCTTC. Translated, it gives CASSGQVDYGYTF.

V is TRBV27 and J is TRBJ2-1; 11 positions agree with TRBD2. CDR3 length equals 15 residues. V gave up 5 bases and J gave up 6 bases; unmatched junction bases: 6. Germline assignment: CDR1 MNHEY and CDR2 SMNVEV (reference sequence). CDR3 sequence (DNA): TGTGCCAGCAGTGCGGGGCTAGCGGGGGGCAATGAGCAGTTCTTC. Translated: CASSAGLAGGNEQFF.

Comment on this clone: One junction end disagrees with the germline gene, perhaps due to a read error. CDR3 in DNA: TGTGCCAGCAGCGCGGGTAGGGACAGGGGTAATTTT. It yields the protein CASSAGRDRGNF. This chain connects TRBV28 to TRBJ1-3; the match to TRBD1 covers 10 bases. This CDR3 region has 12 residues. The germline CDR1 and CDR2 sequences are MDHEN and SYDVKM.

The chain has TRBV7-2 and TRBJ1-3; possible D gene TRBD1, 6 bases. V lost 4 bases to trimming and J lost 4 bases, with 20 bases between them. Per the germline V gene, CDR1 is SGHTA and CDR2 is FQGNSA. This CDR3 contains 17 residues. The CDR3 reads CASSSRIVTGTGNTIYF. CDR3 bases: TGTGCCAGCAGCTCCCGAATCGTTACAGGGACGGGAAACACCATATATTTT.

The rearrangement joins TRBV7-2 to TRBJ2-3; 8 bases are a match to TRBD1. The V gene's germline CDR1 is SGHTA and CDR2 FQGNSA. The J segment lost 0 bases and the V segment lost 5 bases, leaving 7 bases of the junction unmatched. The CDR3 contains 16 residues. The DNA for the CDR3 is TGTGCCAGCAGCAGAGGACAGGGAGGCAGCACAGATACGCAGTATTTT. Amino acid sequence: CASSRGQGGSTDTQYF.

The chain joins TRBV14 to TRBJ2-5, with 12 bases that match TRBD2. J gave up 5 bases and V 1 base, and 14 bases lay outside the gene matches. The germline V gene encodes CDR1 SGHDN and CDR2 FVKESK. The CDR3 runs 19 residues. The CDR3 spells CASSQAGVTSGSRMETQYF. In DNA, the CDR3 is TGTGCCAGCAGCCAAGCCGGGGTGACTAGCGGGAGTAGGATGGAGACCCAGTACTTC.

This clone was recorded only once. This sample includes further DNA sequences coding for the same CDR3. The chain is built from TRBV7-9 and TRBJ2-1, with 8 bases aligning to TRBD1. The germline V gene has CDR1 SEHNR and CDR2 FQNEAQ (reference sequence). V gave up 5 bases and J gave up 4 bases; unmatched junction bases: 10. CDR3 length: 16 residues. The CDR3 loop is CASSLGGQGAYNEQFF. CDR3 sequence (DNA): TGTGCCAGCAGCCTGGGGGGTCAGGGGGCTTACAATGAGCAGTTCTTC.

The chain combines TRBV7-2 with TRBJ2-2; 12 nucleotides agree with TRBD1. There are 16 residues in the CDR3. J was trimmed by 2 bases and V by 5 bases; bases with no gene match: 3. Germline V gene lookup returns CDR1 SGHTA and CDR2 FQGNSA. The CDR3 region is CASSRGQGANTGELFF. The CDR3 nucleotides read TGTGCCAGCAGCAGGGGACAGGGGGCCAACACCGGGGAGCTGTTTTTT.

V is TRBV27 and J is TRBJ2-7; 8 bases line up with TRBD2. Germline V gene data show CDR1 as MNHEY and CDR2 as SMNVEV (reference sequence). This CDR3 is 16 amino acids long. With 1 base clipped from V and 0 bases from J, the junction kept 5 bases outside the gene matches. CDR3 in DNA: TGTGCCAGCAGTTTATGGTCCAGCGGGAGCTCCTACGAGCAGTACTTC. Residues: CASSLWSSGSSYEQYF.

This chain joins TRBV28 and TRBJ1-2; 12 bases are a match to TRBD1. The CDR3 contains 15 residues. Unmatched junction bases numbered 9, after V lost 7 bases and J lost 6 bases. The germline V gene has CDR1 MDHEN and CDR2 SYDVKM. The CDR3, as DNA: TGTGCCAGCACCCCCGCCGGGACAGGGGGCGATGGCTACACCTTC. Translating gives CASTPAGTGGDGYTF.

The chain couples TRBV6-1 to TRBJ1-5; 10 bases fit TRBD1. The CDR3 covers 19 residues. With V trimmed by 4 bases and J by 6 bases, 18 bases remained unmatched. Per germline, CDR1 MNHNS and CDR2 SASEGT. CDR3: CASSGPGTGVWGVGQPQHF. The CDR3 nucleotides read TGTGCCAGCAGTGGCCCGGGGACAGGGGTATGGGGTGTGGGTCAGCCCCAGCATTTT.

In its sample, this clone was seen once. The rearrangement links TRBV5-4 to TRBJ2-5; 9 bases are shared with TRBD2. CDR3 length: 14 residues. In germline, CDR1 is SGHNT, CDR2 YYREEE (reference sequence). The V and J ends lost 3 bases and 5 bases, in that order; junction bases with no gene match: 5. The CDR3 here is CASSSGLAKETQYF. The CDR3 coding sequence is TGTGCCAGCAGCTCAGGACTAGCGAAGGAGACCCAGTACTTC.

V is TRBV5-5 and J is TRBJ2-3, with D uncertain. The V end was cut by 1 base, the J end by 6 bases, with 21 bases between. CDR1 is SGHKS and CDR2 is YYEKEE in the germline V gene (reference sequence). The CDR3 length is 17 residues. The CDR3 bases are TGTGCCAGCAGCTTGCCCCCTCAGGTAATCGGTGGGGATACGCAGTATTTT. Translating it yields CASSLPPQVIGGDTQYF. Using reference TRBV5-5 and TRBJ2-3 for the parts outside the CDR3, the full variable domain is DAGVTQSPTHLIKTRGQQVTLRCSPISGHKSVSWYQQVLGQGPQFIFQYYEKEERGRGNFPDRFSARQFPNYSSELNVNALLLGDSALYLCASSLPPQVIGGDTQYFGPGTRLTVL.

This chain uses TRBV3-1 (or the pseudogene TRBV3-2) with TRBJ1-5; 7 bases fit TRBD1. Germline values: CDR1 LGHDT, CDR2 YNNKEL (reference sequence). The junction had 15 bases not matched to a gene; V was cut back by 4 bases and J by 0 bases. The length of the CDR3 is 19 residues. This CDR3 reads CASSPYPPRQGYSNQPQHF. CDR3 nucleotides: TGTGCCAGCAGCCCTTACCCCCCCCGACAGGGTTATAGCAATCAGCCCCAGCATTTT.

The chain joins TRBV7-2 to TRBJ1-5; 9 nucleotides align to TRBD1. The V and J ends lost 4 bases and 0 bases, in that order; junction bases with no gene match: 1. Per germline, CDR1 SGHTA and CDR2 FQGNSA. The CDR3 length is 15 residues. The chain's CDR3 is CASSWDRASNQPQHF. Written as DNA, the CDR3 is TGTGCCAGCAGCTGGGACAGGGCTAGCAATCAGCCCCAGCATTTT.